This section outlines one TCR beta chain sequence together with its context. These data originate in a study of blood T cell repertoires in COVID-19. CDR3 length equals 15 residues. Germline CDR1 SGHVS, CDR2 FQNEAQ. Trimming shortened V by 4 bases and J by 7 bases, and 14 bases separated the two germline ends. Generated by immunoSEQ multiplex PCR, the TCRdb table keeps only in-frame clones and is missing some. The sample lists 150,000 to 180,000 clones, around 82% occurring once. This sequence originates from a man in his 60s with COVID-19, enrolled during active disease. The sequenced sample was peripheral blood. The rearrangement links TRBV7-8 to TRBJ1-6, with D possibly matching TRBD1 (6 bases). CDR3 DNA sequence: TGTGCCAGCAGCTCGGGTACAGGGCTAAATTCACCCCTCCACTTT. Amino acid sequence: CASSSGTGLNSPLHF.